Included here is one TCR beta chain sequence, with context. Its antigen is unidentified. This sample was included in a study of resident and recirculating memory T cells in vitiligo. The wider study: Shave-biopsy epidermis from lesional and nonlesional skin was sequenced alongside PBMCs.

Whole-study findings and limits: Non-conserved TCRs across sites and patients suggested distinct clones per lesion.

Patients who had received treatment within the previous three months were excluded. Trimming pared 1 base from V and 0 bases from J, leaving 17 bases between. The CDR3 consists of 18 residues. CDR1 SGHRS and CDR2 YFSETQ come from the germline V gene. TCRdb's copy holds only in-frame clones and misses some; the assay was immunoSEQ multiplex PCR. The table records roughly 80,000 clones, about 92% of them present only once. The origin of this receptor is a male donor with vitiligo. Sample: blood. The rearrangement joins TRBV5-1 to TRBJ2-4; D may be TRBD2 (6 bases). The CDR3 nucleotides are TGCGCCAGCAGCTTGTTTGACGGGGGATTTACAGCCAAAAACATTCAGTACTTC. This sequence encodes CASSLFDGGFTAKNIQYF.